This T cell receptor beta chain appears in the sequencing data of a study of synovial regulatory T cells in juvenile arthritis (dated by TCRdb to between 2015 and 2016). In the study overall: Of the sequenced patients, about 6 received methotrexate, one received methotrexate plus infliximab, three were therapy-naive, and one had no treatment information. TCRbeta CDR3 repertoires of blood iaTreg cells, other blood Treg cells and synovial fluid Treg cells from matched patient samples were compared in the study. Although effector T cell subsets in the cohort were also sequenced for comparisons, the Treg dataset on its own covers only blood and synovial fluid Treg cells. The TCR repertoire comparisons covered Treg and Teff subsets from about a dozen JIA patients with active disease. Broader findings and caveats from the paper: Synovial Treg cells shared more CDR3 sequences with iaTreg cells than with other blood Treg cells; Chao-Jaccard similarity confirmed closer relation. iaTreg TCR repertoires were found to be largely private across patients and to partially overlap with synovial Teff and blood CPL repertoires. Compared with other blood Treg cells, blood iaTreg cells had lower TCR diversity, a finding consistent with antigen-driven expansion.

This clone ranks as medium-sized (0.01 to 0.1%) by frequency alone, as no count is recorded. The target of this receptor is not known. Library prep was done by the immunoSEQ multiplex PCR assay. TCRbeta CDR3 sequencing was performed by Adaptive Biotechnologies. As for the authors' bioinformatics: Repertoire similarity used the Chao-modified Jaccard index and median clonotype overlap from 200 random subsamples at equal sample size. The similarity analyses were based on either productive nucleotide sequences or amino acid sequences translated in silico. To compare repertoires, the researchers applied hierarchical clustering with single linkage as well as t-SNE, based on Chao-modified Jaccard distances. Repertoire diversity was measured with the Renyi index after sample size normalisation across a range of alpha values. This immuneACCESS table, as held by TCRdb, lists in-frame sequences with V and J called but not all clones. Of the missing ones, under half trace to an unresolved V gene in checked studies; the others have no known cause. For V, J and clone size, that table is used; D and trimming come from the DNA. The record for this sample contains about 920 clones. The ten top clones hold 4% to 5% of the sample.

HLA-DR+ Treg cells were designated as iaTreg cells, which were found to be more frequent in NO ID than ID patients at Tend and were hypothesised to expand during inflammation. TCR repertoires were obtained from some eleven juvenile idiopathic arthritis patients with active disease who had not reached inactive disease, of whom 3 were polyarticular and 8 were oligoarticular. A median age of approximately 10 years (range about 2.4-25) and a median disease duration of approximately seven years (range 0.2-19.1) were recorded for the TCR-sequenced patients. Samples for TCR repertoire analysis were collected at two centres in Italy. Peripheral blood mononuclear cells were isolated by Histopaque-1077 density gradient and cryopreserved in about 90% FCS with around 10% DMSO. The origin of this receptor is a donor between 2 and 29 years old with juvenile idiopathic arthritis. Specimen: Treg cells from blood. What this sample's cell subset or site label stands for: HLA-DR+ inflammation-associated blood Treg cells.

Here the CDR3 is given as CASKGVGEKLFF. This sequence uses TRBV27 and TRBJ1-4; checking the TCRdb D call of TRBD1 is not possible without DNA. The CDR3 runs 12 amino acids, cysteine and phenylalanine included. The entry carries no DNA sequence. CDR1 and CDR2 (MNHEY, SMNVEV) derive from the germline V gene (reference sequence).